Here is one TCR beta chain with its context. This entry comes from a study of T cell changes during pregnancy in multiple sclerosis. V dropped 1 base and J dropped 5; count of bases not matched to a gene: 6. This CDR3 comprises 16 residues. Germline CDR1 is SGHVS and CDR2 is FNYEAQ. Sequencing was performed with immunoSEQ multiplex PCR; in TCRdb, only in-frame clones are kept and a portion is missing. The top ten hold 0.58% of the sample, which has about 70,000 clones, roughly 94% seen once. The chain is built from TRBV7-6 and TRBJ2-5, with TRBD2 matching over 11 bases. This clonotype was obtained from a female donor with multiple sclerosis, enrolled in a pregnancy study. The sequencing used peripheral blood, collected in the third trimester of pregnancy. The CDR3 here is CASSLGIAGGPETQYF. The CDR3 region has the DNA TGTGCCAGCAGCTTAGGGATAGCGGGGGGGCCCGAGACCCAGTACTTC.